The TCR beta chain described here comes from a study of shared clonotypes between healthy human individuals. Repertoires were generated with immunoSEQ multiplex PCR, while TCRdb's copy carries only in-frame clones and drops some. The sample gives 2 million to 3 million clones, 93% of which show up once; about 0.39% is in the top ten. Trimming at V came to 1 base and at J to 4 bases, leaving 15 bases not matched to a gene. This CDR3 has 19 residues. Germline V gives CDR1 MGHRA, CDR2 YSYEKL. Sequenced input: naive CD4+ T cells from PBMCs. Subset given: CD45RA+ positively selected. This TCR was sampled from a man aged 18-30 years in good health. Some clones in this sample may be carry-over from other donors' samples. This rearrangement joins TRBV4-1 to TRBJ2-5, with TRBD2 identical over 10 bases. CDR3 in amino acids: CASSQVLLAGGLGIETQYF. DNA for the CDR3: TGCGCCAGCAGCCAAGTTCTTTTAGCGGGAGGATTGGGAATAGAGACCCAGTACTTC.